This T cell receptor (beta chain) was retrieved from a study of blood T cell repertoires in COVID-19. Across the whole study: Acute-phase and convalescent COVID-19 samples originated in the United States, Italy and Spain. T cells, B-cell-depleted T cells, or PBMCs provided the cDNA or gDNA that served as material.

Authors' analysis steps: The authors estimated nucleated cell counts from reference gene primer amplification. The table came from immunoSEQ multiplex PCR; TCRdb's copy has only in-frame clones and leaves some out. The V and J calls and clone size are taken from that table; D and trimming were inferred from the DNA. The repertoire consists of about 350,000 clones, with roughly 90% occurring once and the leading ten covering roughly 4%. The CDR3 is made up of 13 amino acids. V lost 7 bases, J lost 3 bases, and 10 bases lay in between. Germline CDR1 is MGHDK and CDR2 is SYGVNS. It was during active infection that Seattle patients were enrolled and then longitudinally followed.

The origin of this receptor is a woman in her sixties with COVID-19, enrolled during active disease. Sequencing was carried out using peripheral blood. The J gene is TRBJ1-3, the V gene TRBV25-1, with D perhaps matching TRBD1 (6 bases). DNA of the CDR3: TGTGCCAGCAATAGGGGGAATGGAAACACCATATATTTT. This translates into CASNRGNGNTIYF.